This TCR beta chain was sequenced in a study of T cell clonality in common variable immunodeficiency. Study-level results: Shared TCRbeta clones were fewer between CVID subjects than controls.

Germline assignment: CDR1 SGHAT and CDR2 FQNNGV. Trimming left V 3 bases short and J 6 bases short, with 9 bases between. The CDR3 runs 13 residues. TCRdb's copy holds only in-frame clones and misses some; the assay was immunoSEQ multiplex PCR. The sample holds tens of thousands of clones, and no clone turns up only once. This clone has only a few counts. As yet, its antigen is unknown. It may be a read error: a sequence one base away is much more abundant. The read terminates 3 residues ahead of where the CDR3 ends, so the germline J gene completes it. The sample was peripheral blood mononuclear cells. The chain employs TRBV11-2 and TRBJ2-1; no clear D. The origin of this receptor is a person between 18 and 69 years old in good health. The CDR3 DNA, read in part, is TGTGCCAGCAGCTTCGGCAGGAGCAATGAG. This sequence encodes CASSFGRSNE. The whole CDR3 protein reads CASSFGRSNEQFF.